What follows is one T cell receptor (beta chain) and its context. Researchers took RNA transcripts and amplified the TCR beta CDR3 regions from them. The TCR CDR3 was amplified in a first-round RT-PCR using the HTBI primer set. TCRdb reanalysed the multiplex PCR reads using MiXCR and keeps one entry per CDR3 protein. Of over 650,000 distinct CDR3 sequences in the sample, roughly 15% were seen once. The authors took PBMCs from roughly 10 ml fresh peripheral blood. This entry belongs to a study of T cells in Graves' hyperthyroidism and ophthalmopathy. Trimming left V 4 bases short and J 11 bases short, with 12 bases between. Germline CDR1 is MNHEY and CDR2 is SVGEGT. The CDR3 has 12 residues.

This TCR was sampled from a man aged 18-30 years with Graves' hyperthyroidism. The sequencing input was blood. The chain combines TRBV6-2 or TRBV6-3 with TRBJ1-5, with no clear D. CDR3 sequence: CASSSTGSAQHF. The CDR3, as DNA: TGTGCCAGCAGTTCGACCGGGTCGGCCCAGCATTTT.